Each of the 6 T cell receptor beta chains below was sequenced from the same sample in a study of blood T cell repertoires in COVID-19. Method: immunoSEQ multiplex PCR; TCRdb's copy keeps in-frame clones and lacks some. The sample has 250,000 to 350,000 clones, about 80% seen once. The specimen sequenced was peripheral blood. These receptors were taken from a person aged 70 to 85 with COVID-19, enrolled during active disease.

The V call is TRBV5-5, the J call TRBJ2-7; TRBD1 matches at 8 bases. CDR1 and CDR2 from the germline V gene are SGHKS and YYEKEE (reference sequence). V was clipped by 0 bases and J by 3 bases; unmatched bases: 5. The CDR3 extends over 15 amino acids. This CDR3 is CASSLVAGTGYEQYF. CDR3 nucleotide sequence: TGTGCCAGCAGCTTGGTGGCAGGGACAGGCTACGAGCAGTACTTC.

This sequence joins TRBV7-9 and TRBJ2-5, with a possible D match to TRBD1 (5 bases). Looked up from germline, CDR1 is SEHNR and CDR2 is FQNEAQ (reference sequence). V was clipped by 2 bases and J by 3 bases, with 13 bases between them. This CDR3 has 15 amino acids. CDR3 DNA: TGTGCCAGCAGCTTAAGGATCGGCAGGGAAGAGACCCAGTACTTC. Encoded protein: CASSLRIGREETQYF.

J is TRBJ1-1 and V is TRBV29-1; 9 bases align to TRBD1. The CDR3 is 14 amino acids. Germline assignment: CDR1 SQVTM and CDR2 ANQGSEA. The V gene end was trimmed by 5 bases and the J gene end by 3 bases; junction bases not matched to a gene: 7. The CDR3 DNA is TGCAGCGTTTTAACAGGGGGCGGACACACTGAAGCTTTCTTT. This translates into CSVLTGGGHTEAFF.

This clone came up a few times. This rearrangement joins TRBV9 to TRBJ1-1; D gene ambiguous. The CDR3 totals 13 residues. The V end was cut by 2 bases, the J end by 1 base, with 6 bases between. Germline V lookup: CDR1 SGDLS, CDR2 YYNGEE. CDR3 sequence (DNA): TGTGCCAGCAGCGTTCGAGCGAACACTGAAGCTTTCTTT. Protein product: CASSVRANTEAFF.

The CDR3 nucleotides are TGTGCCAGCAGCTCCACGACAGGCGGGGGGGAGACCCAGTACTTC. This translates into CASSSTTGGGETQYF. The chain combines TRBV11-2 with TRBJ2-5, with 8 bases identical to TRBD2. From germline, CDR1 is SGHAT and CDR2 FQNNGV. V dropped 4 bases and J dropped 5; count of bases not matched to a gene: 9. The CDR3 sequence is 15 residues long.

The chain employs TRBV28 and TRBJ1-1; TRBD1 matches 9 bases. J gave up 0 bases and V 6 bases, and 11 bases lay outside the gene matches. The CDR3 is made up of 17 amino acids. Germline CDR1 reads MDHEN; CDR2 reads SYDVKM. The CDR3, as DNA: TGTGCCAGCAGGTTTGGGTACAGGGGGCATCTGAACACTGAAGCTTTCTTT. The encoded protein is CASRFGYRGHLNTEAFF.